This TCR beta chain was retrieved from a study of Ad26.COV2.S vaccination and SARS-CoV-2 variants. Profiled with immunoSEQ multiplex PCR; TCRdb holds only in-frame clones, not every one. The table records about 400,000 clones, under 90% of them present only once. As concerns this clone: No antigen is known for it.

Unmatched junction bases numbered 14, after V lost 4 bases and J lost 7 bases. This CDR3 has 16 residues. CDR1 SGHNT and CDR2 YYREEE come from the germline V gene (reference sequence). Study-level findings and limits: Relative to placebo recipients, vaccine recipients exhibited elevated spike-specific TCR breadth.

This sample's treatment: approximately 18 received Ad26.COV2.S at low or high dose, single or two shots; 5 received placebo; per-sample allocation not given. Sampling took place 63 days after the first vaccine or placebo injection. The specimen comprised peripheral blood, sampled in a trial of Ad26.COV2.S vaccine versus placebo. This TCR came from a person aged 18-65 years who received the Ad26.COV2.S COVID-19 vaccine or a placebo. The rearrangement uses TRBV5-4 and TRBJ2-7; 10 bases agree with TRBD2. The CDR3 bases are TGTGCCAGCAGCCAACAGCTCTCTAGCGGGAGTGGAGAGCAGTACTTC. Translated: CASSQQLSSGSGEQYF.